The clone carrying this TCR beta chain was detected once. The antigen is not known. Naive plus transitional T cells were isolated with anti-CD45RA microbeads from pooled CD4+ and CD8+ T cells. T cell subsets were isolated with magnetic beads coated with subset-specific monoclonal antibodies. The record originates from a study of relationships among human T cell subsets. The study's findings and limits: No significant subset differences appeared in V, D, J use, CDR3 length or N-additions. Many CDR3s were shared across Th1, Th2 and regulatory subsets. Clones with over 100 reads held over 60% of CD8+ cytotoxic sequences.

This CDR3 region has 14 residues. With 2 bases removed from V and 5 bases from J, the gap between germline ends came to 13 bases. Germline V gene data show CDR1 as SGHAT and CDR2 as FQDESV (reference sequence). The T cell receptor alpha and beta CDR3 regions were amplified from mRNA by semiquantitative ARM-PCR. Exponential amplification used communal superprimers after tagged nested gene-specific primers in ARM-PCR. TCRdb re-called the multiplex PCR reads through MiXCR, storing one row per CDR3 protein. Found here are 7,000 to 8,500 distinct CDR3 sequences, under 70% of them singletons; the top ten hold 40% to 60%.

Sequences were obtained from naive and transitional (CD45RA+) T cells sorted from blood. This TCR derives from a man aged 35 to 55 in good health. The V gene is TRBV11-1, the J gene TRBJ2-7, with a possible D match to TRBD1 (6 bases). In DNA, the CDR3 is TGTGCCAGCAGCTTACAGAGCAGGGGTCACGAGCAGTACTTC. Translated: CASSLQSRGHEQYF.